This T cell receptor (beta chain) was obtained from a study of preoperative IRX-2 immunotherapy in early breast cancer (dated 2019 in TCRdb). Counted from cysteine to phenylalanine, this CDR3 has 15 amino acids. The only DNA kept is the CDR3, 45 bases in frame from the first base. Taken from the germline V gene (reference sequence), the CDR1 and CDR2 loops are LNHDA and SQIVND. Trimming at the junction amounts to 1 base on V and 5 bases on J, and the germline ends lie 14 bases apart. Preparation of the library involved the immunoSEQ multiplex PCR assay. TCRdb limited this immuneACCESS table to in-frame rearrangements with V and J called. A share of clones is missing; checked studies link under half to unresolved V genes, and the rest is unexplained. The sample profile shows around 29,000 clones; nearly 90% of them were found once. The leading ten clones occupy 8.5% to 10% of the sample. A word on this clone: Its target antigen remains unknown. It has no much larger one-base neighbor in the sample; base qualities were not kept.

The treatment or condition label, as the study defines it: preoperative locoregional IRX-2 cytokine immunotherapy. The samples were obtained from a phase Ib study that tested preoperative, locoregional IRX-2 cytokine immunotherapy designed to prime immune responses. Donors were patients with early-stage breast cancer who received IRX-2 before surgery. The specimen was obtained from a patient treated with IRX-2 immunotherapy. This sequence originates from a human donor with breast cancer. This receptor chain uses TRBV19 and TRBJ2-5; a weak D assignment points to TRBD1 (5 bases agree). The DNA is as follows: TGTGCCAGTAGTATAGTCCAGGGCGCACGGGAGACCCAGTACTTC. It translates to CASSIVQGARETQYF.